These 26 T cell receptor beta chains share one sample of origin, sequenced in a study of control samples from healthy donors and cancer patients. TCRdb's table, derived via immunoSEQ multiplex PCR, lists solely in-frame clones and lacks some. The table lists under 150,000 clones, 85% to 95% of them singletons. Sequencing used PBMCs. Receptors originate from a man aged 45 to 65 with head and neck cancer.

The rearrangement joins TRBV13 to TRBJ2-1; 14 bases map to TRBD2. V lost 4 bases, J lost 6 bases, and 11 bases stayed unmatched. The germline V gene has CDR1 PRHDT and CDR2 FYEKMQ (reference sequence). The length of the CDR3 is 18 residues. In DNA form, the CDR3 reads TGTGCCAGCAGCTCAGGGGTAGGGACTAGCGGGGGAGTCAATGAGCAGTTCTTC. Translating gives CASSSGVGTSGGVNEQFF.

The chain uses TRBV18 and TRBJ1-1; D remains unclear. Trimming removed 6 bases at V and 11 bases at J, with 25 bases between. The CDR3 is 15 amino acids. Germline V lookup: CDR1 KGHSH, CDR2 LQKENI. CDR3 coding DNA: TGTGCCAGCTCCAGAACTACTTCGGGCCTCCGAGCGGCTTTCTTT. Its translation: CASSRTTSGLRAAFF.

The chain is built from TRBV9 and TRBJ2-2; D remains ambiguous. CDR3 length: 13 amino acids. Germline lookup yields CDR1 SGDLS and CDR2 YYNGEE. The germline V and J ends were trimmed by 0 bases and 6 bases, with 6 bases remaining between them. The CDR3 sequence: CASSVGAPGELFF. DNA of the CDR3: TGTGCCAGCAGCGTAGGGGCCCCCGGGGAGCTGTTTTTT.

The chain employs TRBV18 and TRBJ2-5; 7 positions agree with TRBD2. V lost 3 bases and J lost 4; bases outside the gene matches: 8. This CDR3 is 15 amino acids long. The germline V gene encodes CDR1 KGHSH and CDR2 LQKENI. The CDR3 loop reads CASSPGGLSGETQYF. The DNA for the CDR3 is TGTGCCAGCTCACCTGGGGGACTATCGGGAGAGACCCAGTACTTC. The whole variable domain, filled in from reference TRBV18 and TRBJ2-5, reads NAGVMQNPRHLVRRRGQEARLRCSPMKGHSHVYWYRQLPEEGLKFMVYLQKENIIDESGMPKERFSAEFPKEGPSILRIQQVVRGDSAAYFCASSPGGLSGETQYFGPGTRLLVL.

The V and J genes are TRBV9 and TRBJ1-6; D might be TRBD1 (5 bases). CDR3 length: 15 amino acids. V was cut by 3 bases and J by 5 bases, with 12 bases left in between. CDR1 is SGDLS and CDR2 is YYNGEE in the germline V gene. The CDR3 region has the DNA TGTGCCAGCAGCGGCCGGGGGGAGGATAATTCACCCCTCCACTTT. It yields the protein CASSGRGEDNSPLHF.

V gene TRBV7-3 combines with J gene TRBJ2-1; no firm D call. The germline gives CDR1 SGHTA, CDR2 FQGTGA. The CDR3 has 12 amino acids. The V and J ends lost 5 bases and 8 bases respectively, with 10 bases between them. CDR3 coding DNA: TGTGCCAGCAGCCGGATGGGCTATGAGCAGTTCTTC. The encoded protein is CASSRMGYEQFF.

The CDR3 DNA reads as TGTGCCAGCAGCTTCGCCCCACATCAGCCCCAGCATTTT. Translated: CASSFAPHQPQHF. The V and J genes are TRBV11-2 and TRBJ1-5; D not resolved. Trimming pared 3 bases from V and 5 bases from J, leaving 8 bases between. CDR1 and CDR2 from the germline V gene are SGHAT and FQNNGV. The CDR3 is made up of 13 amino acids.

V usage is TRBV7-9 and J usage is TRBJ1-2, with 10 bases aligning to TRBD1. The V gene end was trimmed by 5 bases and the J gene end by 8 bases; junction bases not matched to a gene: 5. This CDR3 has 13 amino acids. Germline loops: CDR1 SEHNR, CDR2 FQNEAQ (reference sequence). CDR3 DNA: TGTGCCAGCAGCATAGGACAGGGGGACGGCTACACCTTC. The encoded protein is CASSIGQGDGYTF.

V gene TRBV9 combines with J gene TRBJ2-2, with 8 bases aligning to TRBD2. With V trimmed by 0 bases and J by 6 bases, 1 base remained unmatched. This CDR3 is built from 14 residues. Germline lookup yields CDR1 SGDLS and CDR2 YYNGEE. CDR3 sequence reads: CASSVVGLAGELFF. DNA of the CDR3: TGTGCCAGCAGCGTAGTGGGACTAGCCGGGGAGCTGTTTTTT.

The rearrangement links TRBV30 to TRBJ1-2; D gene ambiguous. Germline-derived CDR1 and CDR2 are GTSNPN and SVGIG (reference sequence). This CDR3 is built from 11 residues. The V end lost 2 bases, the J end lost 6 bases, and 7 bases lay between the germline ends. CDR3 nucleotide sequence: TGTGCCTGGAGTTGGACCCATGGCTACACCTTC. Encoded protein: CAWSWTHGYTF.

The CDR3 reads CASSAPFGGYAGELFF. The CDR3 DNA sequence: TGTGCCAGCAGCGCCCCATTTGGGGGCTATGCGGGGGAGCTGTTTTTT. The chain uses TRBV5-5 and TRBJ2-2, with D perhaps TRBD1 (6 bases). Germline CDR1 SGHKS, CDR2 YYEKEE (reference sequence). The germline V and J ends were trimmed by 4 bases and 8 bases, with 21 bases remaining between them. This CDR3 spans 16 amino acids.

V gene TRBV19 combines with J gene TRBJ2-7, with a weak D call TRBD1 (6 bases). Trimming removed 2 bases at V and 2 bases at J, with 16 bases between. The length of the CDR3 is 16 residues. Germline lookup yields CDR1 LNHDA and CDR2 SQIVND (reference sequence). CDR3 protein: CASSIRVGTLAYEQYF. CDR3 nucleotide sequence: TGTGCCAGTAGTATAAGGGTCGGGACACTGGCCTACGAGCAGTACTTC.

This clone was recorded a few times. This sequence joins TRBV15 and TRBJ2-1, with D tentatively TRBD1 or TRBD2 (5 bases each). The germline gives CDR1 LNHNV, CDR2 YYDKDF (reference sequence). The CDR3 extends over 24 amino acids. Trimming shortened V by 5 bases and J by 0 bases, and 38 bases separated the two germline ends. Written as DNA, the CDR3 is TGTGCCACCAGCCCGCGGTTGAGGGCCACCAGCAGAGTCTGGGGCCTAAGCTCCTACAATGAGCAGTTCTTC. Amino acids: CATSPRLRATSRVWGLSSYNEQFF.

V usage is TRBV19 and J usage is TRBJ1-5; D is ambiguous. There are 13 residues in the CDR3. V was shortened by 5 bases and J by 3 bases, with 8 bases between the two germline ends. Germline values: CDR1 LNHDA, CDR2 SQIVND (reference sequence). For the CDR3, the DNA is TGTGCCAGTAGTTATGGGGTCAATCAGCCCCAGCATTTT. Translating it yields CASSYGVNQPQHF.

This chain links TRBV5-1 with TRBJ2-7; D is unresolved. Looked up from germline, CDR1 is SGHRS and CDR2 is YFSETQ. Trimming left V 0 bases short and J 1 base short, with 5 bases between. There are 13 residues in the CDR3. The CDR3 is CASSLAGSYEQYF. The CDR3 DNA reads as TGCGCCAGCAGCTTGGCCGGATCCTACGAGCAGTACTTC.

This sequence joins TRBV7-9 and TRBJ1-5, with D tentatively TRBD1 (5 bases). The V end lost 5 bases, the J end lost 5 bases, and 13 bases lay between the germline ends. The CDR3 has 14 residues. Germline values: CDR1 SEHNR, CDR2 FQNEAQ (reference sequence). The CDR3 is CASSHGTPYQPQHF. The CDR3, as DNA: TGTGCCAGCAGCCACGGGACTCCCTATCAGCCCCAGCATTTT. Filled out from reference TRBV7-9 and TRBJ1-5, the complete variable domain reads DTGVSQNPRHKITKRGQNVTFRCDPISEHNRLYWYRQTLGQGPEFLTYFQNEAQLEKSRLLSDRFSAERPKGSFSTLEIQRTEQGDSAMYLCASSHGTPYQPQHFGDGTRLSIL.

The chain carries TRBV18 and TRBJ1-4; TRBD1 agrees at 7 bases. Germline V CDR1 and CDR2: KGHSH, LQKENI. The trim removed 2 bases at V and 8 bases at J, leaving 8 bases unmatched. The CDR3 loop spans 15 amino acids. DNA of the CDR3: TGTGCCAGCTCACCAAGGCAGGGGGGAGAAGAAAAACTGTTTTTT. Translation gives CASSPRQGGEEKLFF.

This chain joins TRBV10-3 and TRBJ1-4, with 9 bases identical to TRBD1. CDR1 and CDR2 (germline): ENHRY, SYGVKD. J gave up 4 bases and V 7 bases, and 4 bases lay outside the gene matches. This CDR3 has 14 amino acids. CDR3 nucleotide sequence: TGTGCCATCACCCCGGGACAGGGTAATGAAAAACTGTTTTTT. This sequence encodes CAITPGQGNEKLFF.

The CDR3 protein is CAKTSTHAYGYTF. The CDR3 coding sequence is TGTGCCAAAACCTCGACCCACGCTTATGGCTACACCTTC. The chain combines TRBV2 with TRBJ1-2; D not certain. V was clipped by 10 bases and J by 5 bases, with 17 bases between them. The germline V gene encodes CDR1 SNHLY and CDR2 FYNNEI. The length of the CDR3 is 13 residues.

The V gene is TRBV19, the J gene TRBJ1-1; TRBD1 aligns across 7 bases. The CDR3 is 16 residues long. With 3 bases clipped from V and 5 bases from J, the junction kept 12 bases outside the gene matches. Germline CDR1 LNHDA, CDR2 SQIVND (reference sequence). This CDR3 is CASSMDTTGLETEAFF. DNA for the CDR3: TGTGCCAGTAGTATGGACACGACAGGGTTGGAGACTGAAGCTTTCTTT.

The chain links TRBV2 to TRBJ1-3; D ambiguous. The CDR3 length is 16 residues. Germline V gene data show CDR1 as SNHLY and CDR2 as FYNNEI. Trimming pared 2 bases from V and 3 bases from J, leaving 14 bases between. CDR3 sequence reads: CASSEMARYDGNTIYF. CDR3 bases: TGTGCCAGCAGTGAAATGGCGCGGTACGATGGAAACACCATATATTTT.

The V gene is TRBV5-4, the J gene TRBJ2-5; D is unclear. CDR1 and CDR2 (germline): SGHNT, YYREEE (reference sequence). The CDR3 covers 13 residues. The V and J ends lost 4 bases and 0 bases respectively, with 7 bases between them. CDR3 DNA sequence: TGTGCCAGCAGCCCCGGTTACCAAGAGACCCAGTACTTC. Amino acids: CASSPGYQETQYF.

This clone was seen just once. This chain connects TRBV5-5 to TRBJ1-6; D is undetermined. V was clipped by 4 bases and J by 2 bases, with 4 bases between them. Germline V lookup: CDR1 SGHKS, CDR2 YYEKEE (reference sequence). The CDR3 has 13 residues. The CDR3 nucleotides read TGTGCCAGCAGCCCCACCTATAATTCACCCCTCCACTTT. It is translated as CASSPTYNSPLHF.

CDR3 bases: TGTGCCAGCAGTCTCGCGGGGGTTCGGGAGACCCAGTACTTC. Its translation is CASSLAGVRETQYF. The V call is TRBV7-9, the J call TRBJ2-5; 7 positions agree with TRBD2. Germline loops: CDR1 SEHNR, CDR2 FQNEAQ (reference sequence). This CDR3 region has 14 residues. After removal of 6 bases from V and 5 bases from J, the junction contained 9 bases not matched to a gene. The full variable domain, completed using reference TRBV7-9 and TRBJ2-5, is DTGVSQNPRHKITKRGQNVTFRCDPISEHNRLYWYRQTLGQGPEFLTYFQNEAQLEKSRLLSDRFSAERPKGSFSTLEIQRTEQGDSAMYLCASSLAGVRETQYFGPGTRLLVL.

The J gene is TRBJ2-3, the V gene TRBV5-1; the match to TRBD2 covers 7 bases. After removal of 6 bases from V and 2 bases from J, the junction contained 9 bases not matched to a gene. Germline V gene sequence: CDR1 SGHRS, CDR2 YFSETQ. This CDR3 is built from 15 residues. The CDR3 region is CASKREGHYTDTQYF. CDR3 in DNA: TGCGCCAGCAAAAGGGAGGGGCATTACACAGATACGCAGTATTTT.

The chain couples TRBV6-4 to TRBJ2-3, with TRBD1 matching over 7 bases. CDR1 MRHNA and CDR2 SNTAGT come from the germline V gene. The trim removed 3 bases at V and 5 bases at J, leaving 8 bases unmatched. The CDR3 is 15 amino acids. CDR3 sequence reads: CASSESEGGQDTQYF. As DNA, the CDR3 is TGTGCCAGCAGTGAGTCGGAAGGGGGCCAAGATACGCAGTATTTT.